This T cell receptor beta chain was captured in a study of blood T cell repertoires in COVID-19 (TCRdb year 2020). About the full investigation: Collaborator samples came from the United States, Italy and Spain and covered acute and convalescent phases of COVID-19. Where available, HLA class I and class II types were obtained from metadata supplied by the sample provider rather than from assay-based typing. A de-identified subject ID, COVID-19 status, age in years and sex were almost always included in the sample metadata. The dataset comprised deeply sampled blood TCRbeta repertoires from subjects exposed to, actively infected with, or recovered from COVID-19. The samples were drawn from two sources: the first 160 participants of the ongoing ImmuneRACE study, and over 1,000 subjects contributed by 6 global collaborators. The repertoires were released in a freely available public database meant as a resource for research on the immune response to SARS-CoV-2. The prospective study material was composed of cDNA or gDNA derived from T cells, B-cell-depleted T cells, or PBMCs. What the authors observed across the whole study: The amount of clinical and demographic metadata varied by source and participant and was provided uncurated.

Turning to this clone: The antigen it recognizes is unknown. Base qualities are not provided; no much larger clone lies one nucleotide away.

The V end loses 6 bases and the J end loses 3 bases, and a stretch of 9 bases separates them. CDR3 length: 13 amino acids, cysteine to phenylalanine. Just CDR3 DNA is preserved here, 39 bases in frame from base 1. Whole blood was collected in K2EDTA tubes by collaborating institutions according to the institutions' own protocols. For TCRbeta analysis, collaborators shipped samples as frozen whole blood, isolated PBMCs, or DNA extracted from either of those sample types. TCRbeta CDR3 regions were amplified from genomic DNA by means of the immunoSEQ Assay, a bias-controlled multiplex PCR. The authors' analysis ran thus. The number of nucleated cells in each sample was estimated by amplification of reference gene primers within the assay. To quantify the absolute abundance of each unique TCRbeta CDR3 rearrangement, sequence reads were collapsed and filtered. For each sample, productive Simpson clonality was calculated by taking the square root of Simpson's diversity index across productive rearrangements. Held by TCRdb, this immuneACCESS table contains in-frame sequences only and omits some clones. Under half of the omission traces to an unresolved V gene where checked; the cause of the rest is unknown. Clone size and the V and J calls come from that table; the DNA yielded D and trimming. The table for this sample lists roughly 36,000 clones; around 85% of them were counted only once. Roughly 4% of the sample comes from the top ten.

The receptor chain draws on TRBV12-3 or TRBV12-4 and TRBJ1-5; no D gene can be assigned with confidence. The receptor was isolated from a man in his 60s with acute or convalescent COVID-19. What was sequenced was peripheral blood. DNA sequence: TGTGCCAGCAGCCCGCTATCCAATCAGCCCCAGCATTTT. Translated, it gives CASSPLSNQPQHF.